This TCR beta chain was sequenced for a study of regulatory T cells in long-lasting Graves disease. Time point: newly diagnosed GD, antithyroid drugs for less than 3 months. Following extraction of RNA from PBMCs, that RNA was used to make the TCR library. The J segment lost 6 bases and the V segment lost 6 bases, leaving 11 bases of the junction unmatched. Germline V gives CDR1 DFQATT, CDR2 SNEGSKA (reference sequence). The CDR3 is 15 residues long. CDR3 regions were amplified by Arm-PCR using iRepertoire HTBI primers to build TCR beta libraries. TCRdb reprocessed the multiplex PCR reads with MiXCR, giving one entry per CDR3 protein. The sample carries a few hundred thousand distinct CDR3 sequences, roughly 14% recorded once. This clonotype was observed many times. These same records also appear under a second study, on T cells in Graves' hyperthyroidism and ophthalmopathy.

This specimen consisted of peripheral blood mononuclear cells (PBMCs), obtained at new diagnosis, from a patient treated with antithyroid drugs. The source is a man aged 25 to 40 with Graves disease. J is TRBJ2-1 and V is TRBV20-1; 10 bases line up with TRBD2. CDR3 nucleotide sequence: TGCAGTGCCCCGATAGCGGGAGGCTACAGCAATGAGCAGTTCTTC. Its protein product is CSAPIAGGYSNEQFF.